The 12 T cell receptor beta chains reported below all come from one sample, sequenced in a study of blood T cell repertoires in COVID-19 (dated by TCRdb to 2019 to 2021). Library construction relied on the immunoSEQ multiplex PCR assay. As stored in TCRdb, this immuneACCESS dataset retains in-frame rearrangements with V and J assigned. A fraction of the clones does not appear; measured against another copy, unresolved V genes explain less than half of the discrepancy, and the remainder lacks a known reason. The sample data list 40,000 or so clones, and about 85% of these were observed just once. The top ten constitute 12% of the sample. The sample was peripheral blood. These receptors all stem from a human donor in a cohort sampled during active COVID-19.

The CDR3 DNA reads TGTGCCACCAGCAGTGGGGGAGCGGGGGGGCCAGAAGGGACCCAGTACTTC. Its protein product is CATSSGGAGGPEGTQYF. The chain employs TRBV15 and TRBJ2-5; 10 positions match TRBD2. CDR1 LNHNV and CDR2 YYDKDF come from the germline V gene (reference sequence). V lost 3 bases to trimming and J lost 7 bases; unmatched junction nucleotides: 14. The CDR3 spans 17 residues.

The CDR3 loop reads CASSHSRVAENTGELFF. Here the CDR3 DNA reads TGTGCCAGCAGTCATTCCCGGGTGGCGGAAAACACCGGGGAGCTGTTTTTT. The chain has TRBV9 and TRBJ2-2, with D uncertain. V was pared by 5 bases and J by 2 bases, with 19 bases between. The CDR3 extends over 17 amino acids. Germline CDR1 and CDR2: SGDLS and YYNGEE. The full variable domain, with the rest looked up from reference TRBV9 and TRBJ2-2, is DSGVTQTPKHLITATGQRVTLRCSPRSGDLSVYWYQQSLDQGLQFLIQYYNGEERAKGNILERFSAQQFPDLHSELNLSSLELGDSALYFCASSHSRVAENTGELFFGEGSRLTVL.

J is TRBJ2-5 and V is TRBV6-1, with a possible D match to TRBD1 (6 bases). CDR1 and CDR2 from the germline V gene are MNHNS and SASEGT. Trimming cost V 3 bases and J 2 bases, with 13 bases left between them. The CDR3 is made up of 15 amino acids. The CDR3 loop reads CASSELRDIQETQYF. DNA of the CDR3: TGTGCCAGCAGTGAGCTAAGGGACATTCAAGAGACCCAGTACTTC.

The V gene is TRBV5-1, the J gene TRBJ2-3; tentative D call: TRBD2 (6 bases). CDR1 is SGHRS, CDR2 YFSETQ, per germline. V was cut by 4 bases and J by 1 base, with 10 bases left in between. The CDR3 extends over 14 amino acids. In nucleotides, the CDR3 is TGCGCCAGCAGCCCTCCGGGAGGCACAGATACGCAGTATTTT. Its protein product is CASSPPGGTDTQYF.

The chain recombines TRBV19 with TRBJ1-5; possible D gene TRBD1, 5 bases. Germline V CDR1 and CDR2: LNHDA, SQIVND (reference sequence). V was cut by 11 bases and J by 6 bases, with 14 bases left in between. CDR3 length: 12 amino acids. CDR3 DNA sequence: TGTGCCGGGGGGAATAGGGGTCAGCCCCAGCATTTT. It is translated as CAGGNRGQPQHF.

This chain links TRBV6-2 or TRBV6-3 with TRBJ2-3, with 14 bases aligning to TRBD2. V was clipped by 0 bases and J by 4 bases; unmatched bases: 15. This CDR3 is 21 amino acids long. In germline, CDR1 is MNHEY, CDR2 SVGEGT. CDR3 protein: CASSYSASTSGGARLPDTQYF. Written as DNA, the CDR3 is TGTGCCAGCAGTTACTCCGCGTCGACTAGCGGGGGGGCCAGGCTTCCAGATACGCAGTATTTT.

The chain combines TRBV10-3 with TRBJ1-1; TRBD1 matches 7 bases. This CDR3 is built from 15 residues. The germline V gene encodes CDR1 ENHRY and CDR2 SYGVKD. Trimming removed 0 bases from V and 6 bases from J; junction bases left unmatched: 7. The CDR3 DNA is TGTGCCATCAGTGAGTCGAAAACCCAGGGGGCTGAAGCTTTCTTT. This translates into CAISESKTQGAEAFF.

The rearrangement uses TRBV4-2 and TRBJ1-2; 8 bases line up with TRBD1. The germline CDR1 and CDR2 sequences are LGHNA and YNFKEQ. This CDR3 has 16 residues. J lost 5 bases, V lost 7 bases, and 15 bases had no gene match. The CDR3 DNA is TGTGCCAGCACGCGGGACAGGACTTCGGCCGCTTATGGCTACACCTTC. It encodes CASTRDRTSAAYGYTF.

The chain uses TRBV6-5 and TRBJ1-1, with D unresolved. Germline CDR1 and CDR2: MNHEY and SVGAGI. V lost 10 bases, J lost 5 bases, and 20 bases lay in between. The CDR3 spans 14 residues. CDR3 sequence: CAISEGPGRTEAFF. CDR3 in DNA: TGTGCCATCTCGGAAGGTCCGGGAAGGACTGAAGCTTTCTTT.

The V and J genes are TRBV11-2 and TRBJ2-5; D is perhaps TRBD1 (6 bases). The germline CDR1 and CDR2 sequences are SGHAT and FQNNGV. The CDR3 sequence is 12 residues long. V was pared by 3 bases and J by 5 bases, with 7 bases between. The CDR3 protein is CASSLGAETQYF. CDR3 nucleotides: TGTGCCAGCAGCTTGGGGGCGGAGACCCAGTACTTC. Combining the CDR3 with reference TRBV11-2 and TRBJ2-5 gives the whole variable domain EAGVAQSPRYKIIEKRQSVAFWCNPISGHATLYWYQQILGQGPKLLIQFQNNGVVDDSQLPKDRFSAERLKGVDSTLKIQPAKLEDSAVYLCASSLGAETQYFGPGTRLLVL.

The CDR3 bases are TGTGCCAGCAGCCGGGGTCCGGCCCACAATCAGCCCCAGCATTTT. This translates into CASSRGPAHNQPQHF. This chain uses TRBV5-5 with TRBJ1-5; D gene ambiguous. Germline V gene lookup returns CDR1 SGHKS and CDR2 YYEKEE (reference sequence). Trimming took 4 bases from V and 3 from J, leaving 14 bases between them. The CDR3 has 15 amino acids.

This chain uses TRBV11-2 with TRBJ2-7; 8 positions agree with TRBD1. The germline V gene encodes CDR1 SGHAT and CDR2 FQNNGV. The CDR3 loop spans 12 amino acids. Losses at the gene ends were 6 bases for V and 13 bases for J; bases not matched to a gene: 11. In DNA form, the CDR3 reads TGTGCCAGCAGGAATTCAGGGGGCGGAAACTACTTC. Translated: CASRNSGGGNYF.